What follows are 13 T cell receptor beta chains derived from one specimen sequenced in a study of Graves' ophthalmopathy and Graves' hyperthyroidism. Amplified material comprised TCR beta CDR3 regions derived from RNA transcripts. First-round RT-PCR employed HTBI primers, with a second-round multiplex PCR after it. TCRdb reprocessed the multiplex PCR reads with MiXCR, giving one entry per CDR3 protein. The sample carries 500,000 to 700,000 distinct CDR3 sequences, under 45% recorded once. Sequencing used peripheral blood or thyroid tissue (not recorded which). These receptors all stem from an adult man with Graves' hyperthyroidism.

This chain connects TRBV3-1 to TRBJ1-4, with D maybe TRBD1 (5 bases). Trimming removed 5 bases from V and 5 bases from J, with 15 bases in between. Germline V gene lookup returns CDR1 LGHDT and CDR2 YNNKEL (reference sequence). The CDR3 consists of 15 residues. CDR3 sequence reads: CASSLAGRPNEKLFF. CDR3 sequence (DNA): TGTGCCAGCAGCTTAGCGGGACGGCCGAATGAAAAACTGTTTTTT.

This clonotype showed up many times. The chain combines TRBV12-5 with TRBJ2-2, with TRBD1 as a possible D gene (5 bases). V was shortened by 1 base and J by 5 bases, with 5 bases between the two germline ends. The germline CDR1 and CDR2 sequences are LGHNT and FRNRAP. This CDR3 contains 13 residues. CDR3 region: CASGLEGTGELFF. CDR3 DNA: TGTGCTAGTGGTTTGGAGGGGACCGGGGAGCTGTTTTTT.

The chain recombines TRBV24-1 with TRBJ2-3; maybe TRBD1 (6 bases). CDR3 length equals 14 residues. Between the trimmed V and J ends, which lost 2 bases and 6 bases, there was a span of 11 bases. Germline CDR1 and CDR2: KGHDR and SFDVKD. CDR3 region: CATSDSQGRDTQYF. CDR3 DNA sequence: TGTGCCACCAGTGATTCACAGGGCAGGGATACGCAGTATTTT.

The rearrangement uses TRBV24-1 and TRBJ1-2; 9 nucleotides match TRBD1. Looked up from germline, CDR1 is KGHDR and CDR2 is SFDVKD. The CDR3 runs to 14 residues. V was pared by 4 bases and J by 4 bases, with 3 bases of the junction left unmatched. The CDR3 region is CATSDTGGGYGYTF. The CDR3 DNA follows: TGTGCCACCAGTGACACAGGGGGCGGCTATGGCTACACCTTC.

Many counts were recorded for this clonotype. The CDR3 loop reads CASSLDGGLGYTF. CDR3 coding DNA: TGTGCCAGCAGCTTGGATGGGGGGCTCGGCTACACCTTC. The chain uses TRBV5-4 and TRBJ1-2; maybe TRBD1 (6 bases). Germline V gene sequence: CDR1 SGHNT, CDR2 YYREEE (reference sequence). The CDR3 consists of 13 residues. V dropped 0 bases and J dropped 8 bases, with 11 bases sitting between them.

The V call is TRBV2, the J call TRBJ2-7, with TRBD1 matching over 8 bases. CDR1 and CDR2 from the germline V gene are SNHLY and FYNNEI. The CDR3 is 13 residues long. The junction had 4 bases not matched to a gene; V was cut back by 7 bases and J by 2 bases. CDR3 nucleotide sequence: TGTGCCAGCATCGCAGGGGGCCCCTACGAGCAGTACTTC. Residues: CASIAGGPYEQYF. The whole variable domain, remainder taken from reference TRBV2 and TRBJ2-7, is EPEVTQTPSHQVTQMGQEVILRCVPISNHLYFYWYRQILGQKVEFLVSFYNNEISEKSEIFDDQFSVERPDGSNFTLKIRSTKLEDSAMYFCASIAGGPYEQYFGPGTRLTVT.

This clonotype turned up a few times. Here the CDR3 reads CASSSTGGLSQPQHF. In nucleotides, the CDR3 is TGTGCCAGCAGTTCAACAGGGGGCCTGAGTCAGCCCCAGCATTTT. The chain recombines TRBV12-3 or TRBV12-4 with TRBJ1-5; 9 bases map to TRBD1. The V and J ends lost 4 bases and 6 bases, in that order; junction bases with no gene match: 7. This CDR3 is built from 15 residues.

In its sample, this clonotype was seen a few times. This sequence joins TRBV29-1 and TRBJ2-7, with 12 nucleotides matching TRBD2. V was clipped by 4 bases and J by 0 bases; unmatched bases: 13. Germline lookup yields CDR1 SQVTM and CDR2 ANQGSEA. This CDR3 has 18 amino acids. The CDR3: CSVVVGGTSGLSSYEQYF. The CDR3 DNA sequence: TGCAGCGTTGTTGTTGGGGGGACTAGCGGGTTGAGCTCCTACGAGCAGTACTTC.

Many counts were recorded for this clonotype. CDR3 loop: CASSLSSPMAGNTIYF. CDR3 coding DNA: TGTGCCAGCAGCTTATCGTCACCAATGGCTGGAAACACCATATATTTT. V usage is TRBV7-8 and J usage is TRBJ1-3; D ambiguous. Trimming cost V 2 bases and J 2 bases, with 13 bases left between them. The CDR3 extends over 16 amino acids. The germline CDR1 and CDR2 sequences are SGHVS and FQNEAQ.

In its sample, this clonotype was seen many times. This sequence joins TRBV6-5 and TRBJ1-6, with D perhaps TRBD1 (5 bases). Germline CDR1 MNHEY, CDR2 SVGAGI. The CDR3 is 14 residues long. The germline V and J ends were trimmed by 10 bases and 6 bases, with 16 bases remaining between them. CDR3 nucleotide sequence: TGTGCCACGCGTAGAGGACAAATTAATTCACCCCTCCACTTT. It is translated as CATRRGQINSPLHF.

This clonotype came up many times. V gene TRBV10-2 combines with J gene TRBJ1-2, with 7 bases identical to TRBD1. Germline loops: CDR1 WSHSY, CDR2 SAAADI. Unmatched junction bases numbered 7, after V lost 6 bases and J lost 0 bases. The CDR3 is made up of 15 amino acids. The CDR3 DNA follows: TGCGCCAGCAGCGGGACAGCCCCGTCTAACTATGGCTACACCTTC. It encodes CASSGTAPSNYGYTF.

About this clonotype: This may be a read error: a much more frequent sequence differs by one nucleotide. V usage is TRBV7-9 and J usage is TRBJ1-3, with D possibly TRBD1 on 6 matching bases. There are 17 residues in the CDR3. Germline values: CDR1 SEHNR, CDR2 FQNEAQ (reference sequence). CDR3 nucleotide sequence: TGTGCCAGCAGCCACCCACAGGGACCGAACTCTGGAAACTCCATATATTTT. Translating gives CASSHPQGPNSGNSIYF. The variable domain in full, completed from reference TRBV7-9 and TRBJ1-3, reads DTGVSQNPRHKITKRGQNVTFRCDPISEHNRLYWYRQTLGQGPEFLTYFQNEAQLEKSRLLSDRFSAERPKGSFSTLEIQRTEQGDSAMYLCASSHPQGPNSGNSIYFGEGSWLTVV.

In its sample, this clonotype was seen once. The J gene is TRBJ2-6, the V gene TRBV7-9; the match to TRBD1 covers 7 bases. CDR3 size: 16 residues. CDR1 SEHNR and CDR2 FQNEAQ come from the germline V gene (reference sequence). V lost 4 bases to trimming and J lost 0 bases; unmatched junction nucleotides: 3. CDR3 in DNA: TGTGCCAGCAGCTACCGACAGGGCTCTGGGGCCAACGTCCTGACTTTC. This codes for CASSYRQGSGANVLTF.